The T cell receptor (beta chain) described here comes from a study of graft-versus-host responses after intestinal transplantation. Study overall: Induction using anti-thymocyte globulin, followed by tacrolimus and steroids for around 3 years, was given to all recipients.

Clones were read by immunoSEQ multiplex PCR, and TCRdb kept only the in-frame ones, dropping some. The sample yields about 39,000 clones, roughly 95% seen once. This clone has a single count. The antigen remains unidentified. The junction differs from germline at one of its ends, possibly a read error. The identical CDR3 is also encoded by other nucleotide sequences in the sample. General study findings and limits: Early post-transplant HvG declines showed an association with peak circulating GvH clone levels. Allograft graft-versus-host to host-versus-graft clonal ratios ran high in patients with graft-donor T cell macrochimerism.

The CDR3 length is 16 residues. Germline V gene data show CDR1 as MGHRA and CDR2 as YSYEKL. The receptor comes from a human donor who was the organ donor for an intestinal transplant. The chain employs TRBV4-1 and TRBJ1-1; 7 positions agree with TRBD1. Sequencing was performed on unstimulated CD8+ T cells sorted from spleen or lymph node cells, taken before transplant. The CDR3 DNA follows: TGCGCCAGCAGCCCAACAGGGGATAGGGGGAACACTGAGGCTTTCTTT. Its translation is CASSPTGDRGNTEAFF.